This T cell receptor beta chain was captured in a study of T cells after yellow fever vaccination. Points from the study as a whole: Post-booster repertoires again held most primary-vaccination clones (roughly 95% CD4, 75% to 90% CD8).

With regard to this clonotype: The antigen remains unidentified.

TCRdb re-analysed the 5' RACE reads in MiXCR, keeping a single row per CDR3 protein. The sample includes 600,000 to 750,000 distinct CDR3 sequences, approximately 13% seen only once; the top ten take around 14%. CDR3 length: 15 amino acids. V gave up 1 base and J gave up 1 base, with 10 bases separating them. The germline gives CDR1 DFQATT, CDR2 SNEGSKA (reference sequence). The specimen comprised PBMCs, sampled on the day of the yellow fever booster vaccination. The sequence came from a man aged 25-45 years who received the YFV17D yellow fever vaccine. V is TRBV20-1 and J is TRBJ2-2; D possibly corresponds to TRBD2 (6 bases). The CDR3 loop reads CSARAGTGNTGELFF. The CDR3 DNA follows: TGCAGTGCTAGAGCCGGGACTGGGAACACCGGGGAGCTGTTTTTT.